The T cell receptor beta chain described here comes from a study of T cells in Graves' hyperthyroidism and ophthalmopathy. Germline V gene data show CDR1 as MNHEY and CDR2 as SVGAGI. The CDR3 spans 15 residues. V lost 0 bases and J lost 0, with 6 bases in between. This clonotype has a handful of counts. Antigen specificity is unknown. Study-wide points: Researchers found most expanded thyroid clonotypes above 0.001 in blood as well.

Amplification yielded TCR beta CDR3 regions, with RNA transcripts as the source. Primed by the HTBI set, a first-round RT-PCR was run on the TCR CDR3. In TCRdb, the multiplex PCR reads were re-called with MiXCR into one record per CDR3 protein. The sample shows hundreds of thousands of distinct CDR3 sequences, under 20% of them seen only once. The origin of this receptor is a woman in her 50s with Graves' hyperthyroidism that later progressed to Graves' ophthalmopathy. The V call is TRBV6-5, the J call TRBJ1-3; D unresolved. Source material: blood. CDR3 coding DNA: TGTGCCAGCAGTTACTCGACCCCCTCTGGAAACACCATATATTTT. It specifies CASSYSTPSGNTIYF.